A single sample is the source of the 15 T cell receptor beta chains below, sequenced in a study of blood T cell repertoires in COVID-19. TCRdb keeps only in-frame clones here, not all; method: immunoSEQ multiplex PCR. This sample carries 250,000 to 300,000 clones, around 85% of them seen once, and the ten largest clones take about 10%. Sequencing input: peripheral blood. The receptors come from a woman in her 70s with acute or convalescent COVID-19.

V is TRBV30 and J is TRBJ2-3; D may be TRBD1 (6 bases). V gave up 1 base and J gave up 4 bases, with 15 bases separating them. Germline CDR1 and CDR2: GTSNPN and SVGIG (reference sequence). This CDR3 region has 15 residues. The CDR3 region has the DNA TGTGCCTGGAGTGGTCACAGGGCGGGCGCAGATACGCAGTATTTT. As protein: CAWSGHRAGADTQYF.

This clone was found once. The genes are TRBV6-5 and TRBJ1-5, with 9 bases that match TRBD1. The germline V gene has CDR1 MNHEY and CDR2 SVGAGI. Unmatched junction bases numbered 6, after V lost 0 bases and J lost 9 bases. This CDR3 is 15 amino acids long. The CDR3 nucleotides read TGTGCCAGCAGTTACTCGCCACAGGGGGCAGCGCCCCAGCATTTT. The encoded protein is CASSYSPQGAAPQHF.

The gene calls are TRBV19 and TRBJ2-1; D is perhaps TRBD1 (6 bases). Per the germline V gene, CDR1 is LNHDA and CDR2 is SQIVND (reference sequence). Trimming shortened V by 6 bases and J by 5 bases, and 11 bases separated the two germline ends. The CDR3 spans 13 residues. The CDR3 sequence is CASREQGDNEQFF. CDR3 nucleotides: TGTGCCAGTAGGGAACAGGGCGACAATGAGCAGTTCTTC.

The genes are TRBV24-1 and TRBJ2-7; D is unresolved. This CDR3 contains 13 residues. The V gene lost 6 bases and the J gene lost 1 base, with 9 bases spanning the gap. Germline assignment: CDR1 KGHDR and CDR2 SFDVKD. CDR3 protein: CATSSPISYEQYF. The DNA for the CDR3 is TGTGCCACCAGTTCCCCCATTTCCTACGAGCAGTACTTC.

This rearrangement joins TRBV12-3 or TRBV12-4 to TRBJ2-5; TRBD1 is a possible D gene (5 bases). The V and J ends lost 3 bases and 3 bases respectively, with 8 bases between them. The CDR3 is 13 amino acids. The CDR3 nucleotides are TGTGCCAGCAGTTTGGCAGGGAAAGAGACCCAGTACTTC. Translation gives CASSLAGKETQYF.

The CDR3 DNA reads TGTGCCATCAGTGACGGGGGACTTGAAGAGACCCAGTACTTC. Its protein is CAISDGGLEETQYF. The chain joins TRBV10-3 to TRBJ2-5, with a tentative D call TRBD2 (6 bases). Trimming cost V 3 bases and J 3 bases, with 11 bases left between them. The germline gives CDR1 ENHRY, CDR2 SYGVKD. The CDR3 has 14 amino acids.

V is TRBV3-1 (or the pseudogene TRBV3-2) and J is TRBJ2-1; TRBD2 matches 8 bases. J lost 7 bases, V lost 1 base, and 3 bases had no gene match. CDR1 is LGHDT and CDR2 is YNNKEL in the germline V gene (reference sequence). CDR3 length: 14 residues. CDR3 bases: TGTGCCAGCAGCCAAGTTCGGGGGGGAAATGAGCAGTTCTTC. Amino acids: CASSQVRGGNEQFF.

This chain connects TRBV2 to TRBJ1-5; TRBD1 matches 8 bases. Trimming removed 2 bases from V and 7 bases from J; junction bases left unmatched: 7. CDR1 SNHLY and CDR2 FYNNEI come from the germline V gene. This CDR3 comprises 15 residues. DNA for the CDR3: TGTGCCAGCAGTGAAATAGGGACAGGTAAACAGCCCCAGCATTTT. It encodes CASSEIGTGKQPQHF.

The chain links TRBV4-1 to TRBJ1-1; tentatively, D is TRBD1 (6 bases). The CDR3 contains 13 residues. Trimming took off 6 bases at V and 4 bases at J, with 12 bases between the two ends. Germline CDR1 is MGHRA and CDR2 is YSYEKL. This CDR3 is CASRGGASTEAFF. CDR3 coding DNA: TGCGCCAGCAGGGGGGGGGCGAGCACTGAAGCTTTCTTT.

This chain joins TRBV6-2 or TRBV6-3 and TRBJ2-3; the D gene is possibly TRBD1 (6 bases). Germline CDR1 reads MNHEY; CDR2 reads SVGEGT. This CDR3 is built from 15 residues. V was trimmed by 2 bases and J by 1 base, leaving 10 bases between them. The CDR3 DNA reads TGTGCCAGCAGTTACGGGACATTCCGCACAGATACGCAGTATTTT. Amino acid sequence: CASSYGTFRTDTQYF.

This sequence joins TRBV5-4 and TRBJ1-2; 8 nucleotides line up with TRBD1. The length of the CDR3 is 13 residues. V was pared by 5 bases and J by 8 bases, with 8 bases of the junction left unmatched. CDR1 and CDR2 (germline): SGHNT, YYREEE (reference sequence). As DNA, the CDR3 is TGTGCCAGCAGATTAGCAGGGGGCATGGGCTACACCTTC. This encodes CASRLAGGMGYTF.

V usage is TRBV7-9 and J usage is TRBJ1-2; a possible D gene is TRBD1 (5 bases). The germline V gene has CDR1 SEHNR and CDR2 FQNEAQ (reference sequence). The V and J ends lost 5 bases and 2 bases respectively, with 12 bases between them. This CDR3 contains 14 residues. CDR3 coding DNA: TGTGCCAGCAGCGCCGCGGGGGGGAACTATGGCTACACCTTC. Translated: CASSAAGGNYGYTF.

Worth noting for this clone: One junction end does not reproduce the germline sequence, and a read error may be involved. This rearrangement joins TRBV20-1 to TRBJ2-7, with TRBD2 matching over 7 bases. This CDR3 comprises 11 residues. The germline gives CDR1 DFQATT, CDR2 SNEGSKA (reference sequence). Here the CDR3 reads CSAPREGTQVF. CDR3 DNA sequence: TGCAGTGCTCCAAGGGAGGGGACCCAAGTGTTC.

V gene TRBV7-6 combines with J gene TRBJ1-3; the match to TRBD1 covers 7 bases. Germline trimming cut 5 bases from V and 6 bases from J; bases unmatched to any gene: 7. Germline V gives CDR1 SGHVS, CDR2 FNYEAQ. The CDR3 spans 14 residues. Here the CDR3 DNA reads TGTGCCAGCAGCCGCTTAAGGGGGCAAAACACCATATATTTT. Encoded protein: CASSRLRGQNTIYF.

This rearrangement joins TRBV11-2 to TRBJ1-3, with D possibly TRBD1 on 5 matching bases. The CDR3 runs to 13 residues. In germline, CDR1 is SGHAT, CDR2 FQNNGV. With 2 bases removed from V and 6 bases from J, the gap between germline ends came to 8 bases. Here the CDR3 DNA reads TGTGCCAGCAGCTTACAGGGCCCAAACACCATATATTTT. Residues: CASSLQGPNTIYF.